These 4 T cell receptor beta chains came from one sample sequenced in a study of identifying expanded T cells in peripheral blood. Data came from immunoSEQ multiplex PCR; TCRdb stores just in-frame clones and leaves some out. The data show approximately 86,000 clones, approximately 84% seen once. The sequenced sample was blood. The receptors here all came from a person between 18 and 69 years old in good health.

The chain joins TRBV6-5 to TRBJ2-7, with 8 nucleotides matching TRBD1. The CDR3 spans 13 residues. From germline, CDR1 is MNHEY and CDR2 SVGAGI. The V gene end was trimmed by 2 bases and the J gene end by 3 bases; junction bases not matched to a gene: 0. Here the CDR3 reads CASSYDRGYEQYF. The CDR3 DNA is TGTGCCAGCAGTTACGACAGGGGCTACGAGCAGTACTTC.

V gene TRBV25-1 combines with J gene TRBJ1-5; D uncertain. V shed 4 bases and J shed 0 bases, with 7 bases lying between them. CDR3 length: 14 amino acids. The V gene's germline CDR1 is MGHDK and CDR2 SYGVNS. CDR3 protein: CASSARASNQPQHF. CDR3 DNA sequence: TGTGCCAGCAGTGCAAGGGCTAGCAATCAGCCCCAGCATTTT.

This clone was picked up a small number of times. The junction departs from germline at one end; a sequencing error may be responsible. The V call is TRBV5-6, the J call TRBJ2-5; TRBD2 matches 8 bases. This CDR3 contains 12 residues. Germline CDR1 and CDR2: SGHDT and YYEEEE. As DNA, the CDR3 is TGTGCCAGCAGCCGTCAGGGGACTAGGCGGAACTTC. Translating gives CASSRQGTRRNF.

CDR3 in amino acids: CASSQGTGGQYF. CDR3 in DNA: TGCGCCAGCAGCCAGGGTACGGGGGGACAGTACTTC. The rearrangement uses TRBV4-3 and TRBJ2-4; TRBD2 matches at 7 bases. Trimming took 3 bases from V and 13 from J; bases not matched to a gene: 6. There are 12 residues in the CDR3. The germline V gene has CDR1 LGHNA and CDR2 YSLEER.